These T cell receptor beta chains were read from a single sample in a study of CD8+CD57+ T cells in acquired aplastic anemia. Each CDR3 protein gets one entry after TCRdb re-called the reads with MiXCR. The profile shows 170,000 or so distinct CDR3 sequences, more than 40% of them singletons. Specimen: sorted CD4+, CD8+, or CD8+CD57+ T cells (not recorded which) from PBMCs. The receptors derive from a human donor with aplastic anemia. The CDR3 runs from the conserved cysteine through the conserved F or W. D genes are given only for firm matches. Not all rows give a size; the values are once, few, many and, for expanded clones, a class.

TRBD2	.	TRBV7-9	TRBJ2-2	TGTGCCAGCAGCTCCTCACGGGGGGCGAACACCGGGGAGCTGTTTTTT	CASSSSRGANTGELFF
.	many	TRBV11-2	TRBJ2-7	TGTGCCAGCAGCTCCCCCACAGAGTCCTACGAGCAGTACTTC	CASSSPTESYEQYF
.	.	TRBV27	TRBJ2-4	TGTGCCAGCGCTACGGGAACCCCCAAAAACATTCAGTACTTC	CASATGTPKNIQYF
.	.	TRBV4-1	TRBJ1-4	TGCGCCAGCAGCCACCTGTTCGCCCCCGGAACTAATGAAAAACTGTTTTTT	CASSHLFAPGTNEKLFF
.	many	TRBV5-6	TRBJ2-1	TGTGCCAGCAGCCAGGGGGGGTACAATGAGCAGTTCTTC	CASSQGGYNEQFF
TRBD2	once	TRBV27	TRBJ2-1	TGTGCCAGCAGTTTATCGCGGGGGGGACTCATAGGCGAGTTCTTC	CASSLSRGGLIGEFF
.	many	TRBV29-1	TRBJ2-7	TGCAGCGTGATAGTTGCGGGGTGGTACGAGCAGTACTTC	CSVIVAGWYEQYF
.	many	TRBV7-6	TRBJ1-6	TGTGCCAGCAGCTTAGCGCTACGGACCCACTTT	CASSLALRTHF
.	medium-sized	TRBV24-1	TRBJ1-1	TGTGCCACCCAGCTCGCGTCGAGCACTGAAGCTTTCTTT	CATQLASSTEAFF
.	.	TRBV20-1	TRBJ2-3	TGCAGTGCTATTCATACAGGGCCAGATACGCAGTATTTT	CSAIHTGPDTQYF
.	.	TRBV7-2	TRBJ1-5	TGTGCCAGCAGCTTAGGGAGCGGGGATCAGCCCCAGCATTTT	CASSLGSGDQPQHF
TRBD1	.	TRBV27	TRBJ1-6	TGTGCCAGCAGTTTGTTCGGGACAGCCAATTCACCCCTCCACTTT	CASSLFGTANSPLHF
.	many	TRBV2	TRBJ1-3	TGTGCCAGCAGTGAAATGGCAGGGACAAACACCATATATTTT	CASSEMAGTNTIYF
.	.	TRBV27	TRBJ1-1	TGTGCCAGCAGACAGGGAGGAATCACTGAAGCTTTCTTT	CASRQGGITEAFF
.	.	TRBV20-1	TRBJ2-7	TGCAGTGCTAGAGATAGGGACCATGCCTACGAGCAGTACTTC	CSARDRDHAYEQYF
TRBD1	.	TRBV6-1	TRBJ2-2	TGTGCCAGCAGACTGACGACAGGGAGGAACACCGGGGAGCTGTTTTTT	CASRLTTGRNTGELFF
.	.	TRBV20-1	TRBJ1-1	TGCAGTGCTAGCGACGGTACTGAAGCTTTCTTT	CSASDGTEAFF
.	.	TRBV19	TRBJ1-4	TGTGCCCCCGGAAAGGCCTGGGGGGATGAAAAACTGTTTTTT	CAPGKAWGDEKLFF
TRBD1	.	TRBV5-6	TRBJ2-1	TGTGCCAGCAGCTTGGACGGGACAGAATACAATGAGCAGTTCTTC	CASSLDGTEYNEQFF
.	.	TRBV11-1	TRBJ1-1	TGTGCCAGCAGCGCAGACAATACTGAAGCTTTCTTT	CASSADNTEAFF